These 24 T cell receptor beta chains were sequenced from one sample in a study of blood T cell repertoires in COVID-19. Libraries were prepared by immunoSEQ multiplex PCR; TCRdb keeps only in-frame clonotypes and omits some of them. The sample contains fewer than 300,000 clones, over 80% of which appear only once. Sequencing was carried out using peripheral blood. These receptors came from a woman in her 70s with active or convalescent COVID-19.

This chain links TRBV10-3 with TRBJ1-1; 8 bases agree with TRBD1. In germline, CDR1 is ENHRY, CDR2 SYGVKD. The CDR3 is 14 amino acids. After removal of 6 bases from V and 1 base from J, the junction contained 4 bases not matched to a gene. CDR3 sequence reads: CAISLDRGNTEAFF. CDR3 bases: TGTGCCATCAGCTTAGACAGGGGGAACACTGAAGCTTTCTTT.

CDR3 loop: CSVTGTGMNTEAFF. The CDR3 bases are TGCAGCGTCACCGGGACAGGGATGAACACTGAAGCTTTCTTT. The chain has TRBV29-1 and TRBJ1-1; 9 nucleotides align to TRBD1. CDR3 length: 14 residues. Germline CDR1 reads SQVTM; CDR2 reads ANQGSEA. Losses at the gene ends were 6 bases for V and 0 bases for J; bases not matched to a gene: 5.

This clone was seen many times. The rearrangement joins TRBV7-2 to TRBJ1-5; weak D call: TRBD1 (6 bases). Germline assignment: CDR1 SGHTA and CDR2 FQGNSA. This CDR3 is 15 amino acids long. With 3 bases removed from V and 4 bases from J, the gap between germline ends came to 13 bases. The CDR3 region is CASSFYRDTNQPQHF. Written as DNA, the CDR3 is TGTGCCAGCAGCTTTTACCGGGACACAAATCAGCCCCAGCATTTT.

This clone was seen a few times. The chain couples TRBV7-2 to TRBJ2-5; 7 bases line up with TRBD2. This CDR3 is built from 14 residues. Trimming at V came to 2 bases and at J to 5 bases, leaving 5 bases not matched to a gene. Germline CDR1 is SGHTA and CDR2 is FQGNSA. As DNA, the CDR3 is TGTGCCAGCAGCTTAAGCGGGGTTTTGGAGACCCAGTACTTC. It encodes CASSLSGVLETQYF.

This clone showed up just once. The chain employs TRBV27 and TRBJ2-5, with 7 bases that match TRBD2. Germline CDR1 MNHEY, CDR2 SMNVEV (reference sequence). This CDR3 region has 17 residues. Germline trimming cut 2 bases from V and 2 bases from J; bases unmatched to any gene: 11. CDR3 coding DNA: TGTGCCAGCAGTTTAGGGGTGATGGGAGGGATTCAAGAGACCCAGTACTTC. It specifies CASSLGVMGGIQETQYF.

This rearrangement joins TRBV3-1 (or the pseudogene TRBV3-2) to TRBJ2-1, with D perhaps TRBD2 (5 bases). Germline CDR1 reads LGHDT; CDR2 reads YNNKEL (reference sequence). This CDR3 region has 15 residues. With 4 bases removed from V and 9 bases from J, the gap between germline ends came to 19 bases. As DNA, the CDR3 is TGTGCCAGCAGCCCCAACATCGACTATGCAGGTGAGCAGTTCTTC. Translated, it gives CASSPNIDYAGEQFF.

The chain has TRBV2 and TRBJ1-2; a weak D match, TRBD1 (6 bases). This CDR3 is built from 14 residues. Trimming took off 4 bases at V and 1 base at J, with 10 bases between the two ends. The germline CDR1 and CDR2 sequences are SNHLY and FYNNEI. The CDR3 DNA reads TGTGCCAGCAGTGGCCGGACAGTTAACTATGGCTACACCTTC. Translation: CASSGRTVNYGYTF.

V gene TRBV5-1 combines with J gene TRBJ2-4, with D perhaps matching TRBD1 (7 bases). Germline CDR1 SGHRS, CDR2 YFSETQ. This CDR3 has 14 residues. V was pared by 1 base and J by 3 bases, with 8 bases between. The CDR3 DNA follows: TGCGCCAGCAGCTTGCAGGGGGGCAAAAACATTCAGTACTTC. This encodes CASSLQGGKNIQYF.

In the case of this clone: A read error may produce the germline difference seen at one junction end. This chain links TRBV5-4 with TRBJ1-4, with a weak D call TRBD1 (5 bases). Germline loops: CDR1 SGHNT, CDR2 YYREEE (reference sequence). The CDR3 spans 14 residues. DNA for the CDR3: TGTGCCAGCAGCGCCCAGGGTTCTAAGGAAAAACTGTTTTTT. Its protein is CASSAQGSKEKLFF.

The rearrangement links TRBV3-1 (or the pseudogene TRBV3-2) to TRBJ1-2; TRBD1 matches at 8 bases. The germline CDR1 and CDR2 sequences are LGHDT and YNNKEL (reference sequence). This CDR3 contains 13 residues. Trimming took 4 bases from V and 7 from J; bases not matched to a gene: 5. The CDR3 spells CASSLMTGAGYTF. The CDR3 nucleotides are TGTGCCAGCAGCCTTATGACAGGGGCTGGCTACACCTTC.

The chain carries TRBV28 and TRBJ2-4, with D perhaps TRBD1 (6 bases). CDR1 MDHEN and CDR2 SYDVKM come from the germline V gene. V was shortened by 6 bases and J by 7 bases, with 16 bases between the two germline ends. The CDR3 is 14 residues long. In DNA, the CDR3 is TGTGCCAGCAGCCCTCCCACAGGGACGAACATTCAGTACTTC. It encodes CASSPPTGTNIQYF.

In its sample, this clone was seen a few times. The rearrangement uses TRBV6-5 and TRBJ2-1, with D uncertain. This CDR3 region has 11 residues. CDR1 and CDR2 (germline): MNHEY, SVGAGI. The V end was cut by 11 bases, the J end by 1 base, with 6 bases between. CDR3 loop: CAGRSYNEQFF. The CDR3, as DNA: TGTGCCGGGCGATCCTACAATGAGCAGTTCTTC.

The chain recombines TRBV5-1 with TRBJ2-7, with 7 positions matching TRBD2. The length of the CDR3 is 14 residues. Looked up from germline, CDR1 is SGHRS and CDR2 is YFSETQ. V gave up 4 bases and J gave up 3 bases; unmatched junction bases: 7. The DNA of the CDR3 is TGCGCCAGCAGCATCAGCGGGAAGGTCTACGAGCAGTACTTC. This gives the protein CASSISGKVYEQYF.

The chain joins TRBV28 to TRBJ2-1; tentatively, D is TRBD2 (5 bases). V gave up 5 bases and J gave up 10 bases, with 15 bases separating them. Germline V gene data show CDR1 as MDHEN and CDR2 as SYDVKM. There are 13 residues in the CDR3. CDR3 amino acids: CASSPSSLGEQFF. In DNA, the CDR3 is TGTGCCAGCAGTCCTAGCTCGTTAGGGGAGCAGTTCTTC. The complete variable domain, with remaining parts taken from reference TRBV28 and TRBJ2-1, reads DVKVTQSSRYLVKRTGEKVFLECVQDMDHENMFWYRQDPGLGLRLIYFSYDVKMKEKGDIPEGYSVSREKKERFSLILESASTNQTSMYLCASSPSSLGEQFFGPGTRLTVL.

The chain recombines TRBV18 with TRBJ1-4, with D maybe TRBD1 (5 bases). Deletions cut 2 bases from V and 0 bases from J, with 16 bases between. The germline V gene encodes CDR1 KGHSH and CDR2 LQKENI. This CDR3 is built from 18 residues. The CDR3 DNA follows: TGTGCCAGCTCACCATCGCAGGGACGGGGGGCAACTAATGAAAAACTGTTTTTT. Residues: CASSPSQGRGATNEKLFF.

This chain links TRBV4-1 with TRBJ2-5; the match to TRBD2 covers 11 bases. CDR3 length equals 20 residues. Germline lookup yields CDR1 MGHRA and CDR2 YSYEKL. J lost 5 bases, V lost 0 bases, and 17 bases had no gene match. The DNA of the CDR3 is TGCGCCAGCAGCCAAGAATCGGCGCTAGCGGGGGGCCGGGGTTGGGAGACCCAGTACTTC. Translating it yields CASSQESALAGGRGWETQYF.

The sample holds one count of this clone. Here the CDR3 reads CASSRDRDTGELFF. The DNA for the CDR3 is TGTGCCAGCAGCCGGGACAGGGACACCGGGGAGCTGTTTTTT. This chain connects TRBV2 to TRBJ2-2; 9 nucleotides agree with TRBD1. V lost 6 bases to trimming and J lost 3 bases; unmatched junction nucleotides: 2. Germline loops: CDR1 SNHLY, CDR2 FYNNEI. This CDR3 comprises 14 residues. Full variable domain (missing parts from reference TRBV2 and TRBJ2-2): EPEVTQTPSHQVTQMGQEVILRCVPISNHLYFYWYRQILGQKVEFLVSFYNNEISEKSEIFDDQFSVERPDGSNFTLKIRSTKLEDSAMYFCASSRDRDTGELFFGEGSRLTVL.

The chain combines TRBV13 with TRBJ2-3, with D perhaps TRBD2 (6 bases). This CDR3 has 15 amino acids. Trimming pared 3 bases from V and 2 bases from J, leaving 12 bases between. Germline V lookup: CDR1 PRHDT, CDR2 FYEKMQ (reference sequence). The CDR3 sequence is CASSFRGRPTDTQYF. For the CDR3, the DNA is TGTGCCAGCAGCTTCCGGGGGAGGCCCACAGATACGCAGTATTTT. Based on the CDR3 plus reference TRBV13 and TRBJ2-3, the full variable domain is AAGVIQSPRHLIKEKRETATLKCYPIPRHDTVYWYQQGPGQDPQFLISFYEKMQSDKGSIPDRFSAQQFSDYHSELNMSSLELGDSALYFCASSFRGRPTDTQYFGPGTRLTVL.

The chain employs TRBV6-6 and TRBJ1-1; maybe TRBD1 (5 bases). V dropped 6 bases and J dropped 0 bases, with 14 bases sitting between them. From germline, CDR1 is MNHNY and CDR2 SVGAGI (reference sequence). This CDR3 is built from 15 residues. The CDR3 is CASRPQGGVNTEAFF. CDR3 in DNA: TGTGCCAGCAGGCCCCAGGGAGGGGTGAACACTGAAGCTTTCTTT.

The V and J genes are TRBV9 and TRBJ1-6, with TRBD1 identical over 8 bases. Trimming cost V 3 bases and J 9 bases; bases outside gene matches: 5. CDR1 SGDLS and CDR2 YYNGEE come from the germline V gene. The CDR3 is made up of 14 amino acids. Written as DNA, the CDR3 is TGTGCCAGCAGCGCCCTTACAGGGGGTTCACCCCTCCACTTT. It codes for CASSALTGGSPLHF.

The chain joins TRBV5-1 to TRBJ2-7; TRBD2 matches 9 bases. Germline lookup yields CDR1 SGHRS and CDR2 YFSETQ. The ends lost 0 bases at V and 6 bases at J; junction bases unmatched: 22. The CDR3 loop spans 20 amino acids. DNA for the CDR3: TGCGCCAGCAGCTTGGGACTGACTAGCGGAACCCTGTCGCCCGCTTTCGAGCAGTACTTC. This gives the protein CASSLGLTSGTLSPAFEQYF. Variable domain in full (rest from reference TRBV5-1 and TRBJ2-7): KAGVTQTPRYLIKTRGQQVTLSCSPISGHRSVSWYQQTPGQGLQFLFEYFSETQRNKGNFPGRFSGRQFSNSRSEMNVSTLELGDSALYLCASSLGLTSGTLSPAFEQYFGPGTRLTVT.

This chain uses TRBV25-1 with TRBJ2-7, with D perhaps TRBD1 (5 bases). V was pared by 0 bases and J by 5 bases, with 14 bases between. Germline-derived CDR1 and CDR2 are MGHDK and SYGVNS. This CDR3 region has 15 residues. The CDR3 DNA reads as TGTGCCAGCAGTGAATATAGGGCAGGGTATAACGAGCAGTACTTC. Residues: CASSEYRAGYNEQYF.

The V call is TRBV7-2, the J call TRBJ1-3; no definite D call. The CDR3 covers 19 residues. Trimming pared 5 bases from V and 0 bases from J, leaving 23 bases between. The germline CDR1 and CDR2 sequences are SGHTA and FQGNSA. The CDR3 DNA sequence: TGTGCCAGCAGCCCCCCCATCCCCCGCGCCTCTAGCTCTGGAAACACCATATATTTT. Amino acids: CASSPPIPRASSSGNTIYF.

J is TRBJ2-3 and V is TRBV7-9; 11 bases map to TRBD2. Germline V CDR1 and CDR2: SEHNR, FQNEAQ (reference sequence). The CDR3 sequence is 16 residues long. The junction had 9 bases not matched to a gene; V was cut back by 6 bases and J by 4 bases. This CDR3 is CASRAYSGGAPDTQYF. As DNA, the CDR3 is TGTGCCAGCAGAGCCTATAGCGGGGGGGCCCCAGATACGCAGTATTTT.